This passage covers 20 T cell receptor beta chains from one sample sequenced in a study of blood T cell repertoires in COVID-19. Here immunoSEQ multiplex PCR was the method, and the copy in TCRdb shows in-frame clones only, minus some. The sample consists of 200,000 to 250,000 clones, approximately 80% of them appearing once. The sequenced sample consisted of peripheral blood. The receptors were gathered from a woman aged 60-75 years with active or convalescent COVID-19.

The chain recombines TRBV7-9 with TRBJ1-1; D perhaps matches TRBD1 (5 bases). The CDR3 is made up of 16 amino acids. CDR1 is SEHNR and CDR2 is FQNEAQ in the germline V gene (reference sequence). V lost 1 base and J 5 bases, leaving 17 bases between the germline ends. CDR3 DNA sequence: TGTGCCAGCAGCTTAGTACAGTTGGGGGGTACGACTGAAGCTTTCTTT. Translated, it gives CASSLVQLGGTTEAFF.

The chain joins TRBV30 to TRBJ1-2; D is perhaps TRBD1 (6 bases). V was shortened by 3 bases and J by 5 bases, with 10 bases between the two germline ends. The CDR3 is 12 amino acids. The germline CDR1 and CDR2 sequences are GTSNPN and SVGIG (reference sequence). The CDR3 spells CAWRRGGYGYTF. CDR3 nucleotides: TGTGCCTGGAGAAGAGGGGGATATGGCTACACCTTC.

V is TRBV24-1 and J is TRBJ1-2; TRBD1 matches at 11 bases. In germline, CDR1 is KGHDR, CDR2 SFDVKD. The CDR3 contains 16 residues. Trimming at V came to 4 bases and at J to 6 bases, leaving 9 bases not matched to a gene. The CDR3 DNA reads as TGTGCCACCAGTGACACCGGGACAGGGGGATTGGATGGCTACACCTTC. Its translation is CATSDTGTGGLDGYTF.

V is TRBV7-9 and J is TRBJ1-1, with D possibly being TRBD1 (6 bases). CDR1 is SEHNR and CDR2 is FQNEAQ in the germline V gene (reference sequence). With 4 bases removed from V and 2 bases from J, the gap between germline ends came to 8 bases. This CDR3 is built from 13 residues. The CDR3 sequence is CASSSDSNTEAFF. CDR3 bases: TGTGCCAGCAGCTCGGACAGCAACACTGAAGCTTTCTTT. The whole variable domain, remainder taken from reference TRBV7-9 and TRBJ1-1, is DTGVSQNPRHKITKRGQNVTFRCDPISEHNRLYWYRQTLGQGPEFLTYFQNEAQLEKSRLLSDRFSAERPKGSFSTLEIQRTEQGDSAMYLCASSSDSNTEAFFGQGTRLTVV.

The rearrangement joins TRBV19 to TRBJ1-2; tentatively, D is TRBD1 (6 bases). The V end was cut by 6 bases, the J end by 3 bases, with 11 bases between. Germline V lookup: CDR1 LNHDA, CDR2 SQIVND (reference sequence). The CDR3 is 13 residues long. DNA for the CDR3: TGTGCCAGTAGCAATACAGGGTACTATGGCTACACCTTC. This codes for CASSNTGYYGYTF.

V gene TRBV5-4 combines with J gene TRBJ2-3; no clear D gene. Germline V CDR1 and CDR2: SGHNT, YYREEE (reference sequence). V shed 0 bases and J shed 6 bases, with 11 bases lying between them. The CDR3 totals 14 residues. The CDR3 DNA sequence: TGTGCCAGCAGCTTGGGATTCGCGGCGGATACGCAGTATTTT. Its protein is CASSLGFAADTQYF.

The chain uses TRBV11-2 and TRBJ1-1; possibly TRBD1 for D (5 bases). This CDR3 spans 12 amino acids. CDR1 is SGHAT, CDR2 FQNNGV, per germline. The V end was cut by 2 bases, the J end by 7 bases, with 8 bases between. Here the CDR3 DNA reads TGTGCCAGCAGCTTAATGGGGCGTGAAGCTTTCTTT. Amino acid sequence: CASSLMGREAFF.

This clone was found once. This chain joins TRBV6-1 and TRBJ2-4; TRBD2 matches at 9 bases. Trimming cost V 2 bases and J 9 bases; bases outside gene matches: 11. Germline V gene data show CDR1 as MNHNS and CDR2 as SASEGT. The CDR3 is 16 residues long. CDR3 bases: TGTGCCAGCAGTGAATGGGCATCGGCGGGAGGGGTCATTCAGTACTTC. This translates into CASSEWASAGGVIQYF.

This clone came up a few times. CDR3 region: CASSLGAGNTIYF. The CDR3 nucleotides are TGTGCCAGCAGCTTGGGGGCAGGAAACACCATATATTTT. The gene calls are TRBV7-9 and TRBJ1-3; D is perhaps TRBD1 (6 bases). This CDR3 has 13 amino acids. CDR1 is SEHNR, CDR2 FQNEAQ, per germline (reference sequence). The germline V and J ends were trimmed by 3 bases and 4 bases, with 7 bases remaining between them.

The chain joins TRBV25-1 to TRBJ2-1; a weak D match, TRBD1 (6 bases). The CDR3 contains 17 residues. Trimming removed 5 bases from V and 8 bases from J, with 25 bases in between. Germline CDR1 and CDR2: MGHDK and SYGVNS. The CDR3: CASSMNLGGVSRDEQFF. DNA for the CDR3: TGTGCCAGCAGTATGAATCTAGGGGGAGTAAGTAGGGATGAGCAGTTCTTC.

The CDR3 is CASSLAPSTGELFF. The DNA for the CDR3 is TGTGCCAGCAGCTTAGCCCCTAGCACCGGGGAGCTGTTTTTT. The chain carries TRBV11-3 and TRBJ2-2; D is unclear. Looked up from germline, CDR1 is SGHNT and CDR2 is YENEEA. The length of the CDR3 is 14 residues. The V end was cut by 1 base, the J end by 4 bases, with 7 bases between.

V usage is TRBV3-1 (or the pseudogene TRBV3-2) and J usage is TRBJ2-2; a weak D match, TRBD1 (5 bases). The CDR3 has 14 amino acids. Germline CDR1 reads LGHDT; CDR2 reads YNNKEL (reference sequence). The V gene lost 2 bases and the J gene lost 6 bases, with 10 bases spanning the gap. As DNA, the CDR3 is TGTGCCAGCAGCCAATTGCAGGGCGCCGGGGAGCTGTTTTTT. It codes for CASSQLQGAGELFF.

This rearrangement joins TRBV28 to TRBJ1-5; no clear D gene. This CDR3 has 14 amino acids. Per the germline V gene, CDR1 is MDHEN and CDR2 is SYDVKM. V lost 6 bases to trimming and J lost 2 bases, with 11 bases between them. The CDR3 region is CASRVGGGNQPQHF. Here the CDR3 DNA reads TGTGCCAGCAGGGTGGGTGGAGGCAATCAGCCCCAGCATTTT.

The chain employs TRBV5-1 and TRBJ2-5, with TRBD1 matching over 11 bases. CDR1 and CDR2 (germline): SGHRS, YFSETQ. V was clipped by 4 bases and J by 4 bases; unmatched bases: 9. CDR3 length equals 16 residues. The CDR3 DNA is TGCGCCAGCAGCCCCGACCCGGGACAGGGGGTAGAGACCCAGTACTTC. Residues: CASSPDPGQGVETQYF.

The chain couples TRBV11-2 to TRBJ2-2; no clear D. Between the trimmed V and J ends, which lost 1 base and 6 bases, there was a span of 9 bases. The CDR3 is made up of 14 amino acids. CDR1 is SGHAT, CDR2 FQNNGV, per germline. This chain's CDR3 is CASSLVTLAGELFF. CDR3 nucleotides: TGTGCCAGCAGCTTAGTTACTCTAGCCGGGGAGCTGTTTTTT.

This sequence joins TRBV10-3 and TRBJ2-3; TRBD2 matches 7 bases. This CDR3 has 11 amino acids. V lost 10 bases and J lost 6; bases outside the gene matches: 4. Germline V gene lookup returns CDR1 ENHRY and CDR2 SYGVKD. The CDR3 DNA sequence: TGTGCCACCTGGCGGGGGGATACGCAGTATTTT. Its protein is CATWRGDTQYF.

This CDR3 is CASSPGTGSSYEQYF. CDR3 DNA sequence: TGTGCCAGCAGCCCCGGGACAGGCTCTTCCTACGAGCAGTACTTC. This chain joins TRBV5-6 and TRBJ2-7; 8 positions agree with TRBD1. Germline V gives CDR1 SGHDT, CDR2 YYEEEE. J gave up 1 base and V 4 bases, and 7 bases lay outside the gene matches. The CDR3 is made up of 15 amino acids.

The chain recombines TRBV12-3 or TRBV12-4 with TRBJ2-1, with D unresolved. This CDR3 comprises 11 residues. Trimming cost V 4 bases and J 9 bases, with 7 bases left between them. The CDR3 reads CASSYEAEQFF. The CDR3 DNA follows: TGTGCCAGCAGTTACGAGGCTGAGCAGTTCTTC.

This clone was counted once. The rearrangement uses TRBV5-5 and TRBJ2-7; 11 bases are shared with TRBD1. Germline CDR1 and CDR2: SGHKS and YYEKEE (reference sequence). The CDR3 is 12 residues long. The DNA for the CDR3 is TGTGCCAGCAGCCCCTCTGGACAGGGGGCCAAGGTC. Its translation: CASSPSGQGAKV.

This sequence joins TRBV7-9 and TRBJ2-1; a possible D gene is TRBD2 (5 bases). Looked up from germline, CDR1 is SEHNR and CDR2 is FQNEAQ (reference sequence). V dropped 5 bases and J dropped 0 bases, with 8 bases sitting between them. This CDR3 is built from 14 residues. CDR3 nucleotide sequence: TGTGCCAGCAGCCTACGGGACTCCTACAATGAGCAGTTCTTC. Its translation: CASSLRDSYNEQFF.